The 8 T cell receptor beta chains given below trace back to one sample, sequenced in a study of OX40 agonist ivuxolimab in advanced cancers. Generated by immunoSEQ multiplex PCR, the TCRdb table keeps only in-frame clones and is missing some. Of 6,500 to 9,000 clones listed, approximately 71% were seen once; the top ten hold less than 50%. The sample was CD4+ or CD8+ T cells sorted from blood, taken in a trial of the OX40 agonist ivuxolimab. Receptors originate from an adult with an advanced solid tumor such as melanoma, head and neck, liver or kidney cancer.

The chain is built from TRBV7-2 and TRBJ2-1, with 7 nucleotides matching TRBD1. Germline V gene sequence: CDR1 SGHTA, CDR2 FQGNSA. V lost 4 bases, J lost 3 bases, and 6 bases stayed unmatched. The CDR3 extends over 15 amino acids. CDR3 amino acids: CASSSRDRYYNEQFF. The CDR3 DNA is TGTGCCAGCAGCTCCCGGGACAGATACTACAATGAGCAGTTCTTC.

This clone was counted between two and nine times. The V call is TRBV5-8, the J call TRBJ2-1; no clear D. The germline gives CDR1 SGHTS, CDR2 YDEGEE. V was clipped by 4 bases and J by 0 bases, with 17 bases between them. The CDR3 covers 17 residues. The chain's CDR3 is CASSLPSLSVSYNEQFF. CDR3 coding DNA: TGTGCCAGCAGCCTCCCTTCGTTATCTGTCTCCTACAATGAGCAGTTCTTC. The variable domain in full, completed from reference TRBV5-8 and TRBJ2-1, reads EAGVTQSPTHLIKTRGQQATLRCSPISGHTSVYWYQQALGLGLQFLLWYDEGEERNRGNFPPRFSGRQFPNYSSELNVNALELEDSALYLCASSLPSLSVSYNEQFFGPGTRLTVL.

V is TRBV13 and J is TRBJ1-1; D gene ambiguous. This CDR3 region has 14 residues. Germline V gives CDR1 PRHDT, CDR2 FYEKMQ (reference sequence). Trimming took off 4 bases at V and 0 bases at J, with 9 bases between the two ends. CDR3 amino acids: CASSSEELNTEAFF. The CDR3 DNA sequence: TGTGCCAGCAGCTCGGAGGAGCTGAACACTGAAGCTTTCTTT.

The J gene is TRBJ2-1, the V gene TRBV7-3; D might be TRBD1 (5 bases). The germline V gene has CDR1 SGHTA and CDR2 FQGTGA. This CDR3 has 14 residues. V was shortened by 2 bases and J by 5 bases, with 10 bases between the two germline ends. The CDR3 DNA is TGTGCCAGCAGCTTACGGCAGGGTAACAATGAGCAGTTCTTC. Its translation is CASSLRQGNNEQFF.

The chain couples TRBV7-6 to TRBJ2-5; D is unclear. Trimming pared 3 bases from V and 2 bases from J, leaving 7 bases between. CDR1 is SGHVS, CDR2 FNYEAQ, per germline. CDR3 length: 13 residues. This chain's CDR3 is CASSLGEQETQYF. The CDR3 region has the DNA TGTGCCAGCAGCTTGGGCGAGCAAGAGACCCAGTACTTC.

This rearrangement joins TRBV6-4 to TRBJ2-1; 7 nucleotides match TRBD1. The ends lost 0 bases at V and 3 bases at J; junction bases unmatched: 2. Germline values: CDR1 MRHNA, CDR2 SNTAGT. The CDR3 consists of 15 residues. CDR3 in DNA: TGTGCCAGCAGTGACTCGACAGGGAACTACAATGAGCAGTTCTTC. Protein product: CASSDSTGNYNEQFF.

V is TRBV9 and J is TRBJ1-6; 11 bases are a match to TRBD1. Per germline, CDR1 SGDLS and CDR2 YYNGEE. With 3 bases clipped from V and 13 bases from J, the junction kept 12 bases outside the gene matches. This CDR3 spans 16 amino acids. The DNA for the CDR3 is TGTGCCAGCAGCGATGCCGTCGGGACAGGGGGAAACCCCCTCCACTTT. Translated: CASSDAVGTGGNPLHF.

This sequence joins TRBV11-3 and TRBJ2-7, with 10 bases lining up with TRBD1. Trimming removed 4 bases from V and 6 bases from J; junction bases left unmatched: 0. Germline V CDR1 and CDR2: SGHNT, YENEEA. The CDR3 extends over 12 amino acids. DNA for the CDR3: TGTGCCAGCAGCTGGACAGGGGGCGAGCAGTACTTC. This gives the protein CASSWTGGEQYF.